Given below is one T cell receptor beta chain in context. Control patients had untreated stable or active relapsing-remitting multiple sclerosis by revised McDonald criteria. The data were obtained in a study of CD8 T cells in Susac syndrome. Random-hexamer reverse transcription was applied to roughly 0.5 to 1 ug RNA. The immunoSEQ assay covered 54 Vbeta and 13 Jbeta segments for CDR3. TCRdb ran MiXCR on the immunoSEQ multiplex PCR reads and lists one entry per CDR3 protein. The sample has around 180,000 distinct CDR3 sequences, approximately 94% seen once. The sequencing input was CD4+ T cells from PBMCs. This clonotype originated in a human donor with multiple sclerosis.

For the CDR3, the DNA is TGTGCCACCAGCAGATCCAATCAGCCCCAGCATTTT. Its protein product is CATSRSNQPQHF. The chain is built from TRBV15 and TRBJ1-5; the D is unclear. The CDR3 is made up of 12 amino acids. Germline CDR1 reads LNHNV; CDR2 reads YYDKDF (reference sequence). V shed 2 bases and J shed 3 bases, with 2 bases lying between them.